Shown below are 14 T cell receptor beta chains from a single sample sequenced in a study of shared clonotypes between healthy human individuals. Assay used: immunoSEQ multiplex PCR; TCRdb lists only in-frame clones, some missing. The sample includes some 500,000 clones, less than 96% of them seen just once. Sequenced material: naive CD4+ T cells sorted from blood. The subset was: CD45RA+ positively selected. These receptors originate from a woman in her 30s in good health.

The chain has TRBV2 and TRBJ2-5; D is uncertain. Gene TRBJ2-7 matches the end of the DNA better, so the J call may be wrong. The germline CDR1 and CDR2 sequences are SNHLY and FYNNEI. The CDR3 contains 12 residues. For the CDR3, the DNA is TGTGCCAGCAGGGACGATACCTACGAGCAGTACTTC. Protein product: CASRDDTYEQYF.

This chain links TRBV5-1 with TRBJ2-5; TRBD1 is a possible D gene (6 bases). With 0 bases removed from V and 2 bases from J, the gap between germline ends came to 8 bases. This CDR3 is 14 amino acids long. The V gene's germline CDR1 is SGHRS and CDR2 YFSETQ. CDR3 region: CASSLAGQQETQYF. CDR3 nucleotide sequence: TGCGCCAGCAGCTTGGCTGGACAGCAAGAGACCCAGTACTTC.

This chain links TRBV7-6 with TRBJ1-5, with no clear D. The germline gives CDR1 SGHVS, CDR2 FNYEAQ. The CDR3 has 15 amino acids. Trimming removed 2 bases from V and 0 bases from J, with 8 bases in between. The DNA for the CDR3 is TGTGCCAGCAGCTTAACTGACCTTAGCAATCAGCCCCAGCATTTT. It encodes CASSLTDLSNQPQHF.

The genes are TRBV11-2 and TRBJ1-5, with D unclear. Trimming pared 1 base from V and 5 bases from J, leaving 6 bases between. Germline lookup yields CDR1 SGHAT and CDR2 FQNNGV. This CDR3 has 13 residues. DNA for the CDR3: TGTGCCAGCAGCTTAGGTGGGGATCAGCCCCAGCATTTT. Translated, it gives CASSLGGDQPQHF. The whole variable domain, remainder taken from reference TRBV11-2 and TRBJ1-5, is EAGVAQSPRYKIIEKRQSVAFWCNPISGHATLYWYQQILGQGPKLLIQFQNNGVVDDSQLPKDRFSAERLKGVDSTLKIQPAKLEDSAVYLCASSLGGDQPQHFGDGTRLSIL.

This chain connects TRBV10-3 to TRBJ2-7; D not certain. The CDR3 has 11 amino acids. Trimming took off 6 bases at V and 2 bases at J, with 5 bases between the two ends. Germline-derived CDR1 and CDR2 are ENHRY and SYGVKD. The CDR3 bases are TGTGCCATCAGCCAAACCTACGAGCAGTACTTC. The encoded protein is CAISQTYEQYF.

In this sample, this clone turned up once. The CDR3 spells CASSQGVHEQYF. CDR3 sequence (DNA): TGTGCCAGCTCCCAAGGGGTCCACGAGCAGTACTTC. This chain links TRBV18 with TRBJ2-7; tentatively, D is TRBD1 (5 bases). The ends were cut back, 6 bases at V and 5 bases at J, with 11 bases in the middle. The CDR3 length is 12 residues. Germline V gives CDR1 KGHSH, CDR2 LQKENI.

This chain connects TRBV18 to TRBJ2-5; TRBD2 aligns across 7 bases. The DNA end lines up better with TRBJ2-7; the J call may be wrong. CDR1 KGHSH and CDR2 LQKENI come from the germline V gene. This CDR3 is built from 14 residues. CDR3 sequence (DNA): TGTGCCAGCTCACCAGGGAGGGGCAACTACGAGCAGTACTTC. Its translation: CASSPGRGNYEQYF.

CDR3 coding DNA: TGTGCCAGCAGTGGAACAGGGGGCGCGAACACCGGGGAGCTGTTTTTT. This sequence encodes CASSGTGGANTGELFF. The J gene is TRBJ2-2, the V gene TRBV25-1; 9 bases are shared with TRBD1. The CDR3 sequence is 16 residues long. Germline V lookup: CDR1 MGHDK, CDR2 SYGVNS. V dropped 4 bases and J dropped 0; count of bases not matched to a gene: 3.

CDR3 protein: CASSPPRPGASSYEQYF. The CDR3 bases are TGTGCCAGCTCACCACCGAGACCCGGAGCGAGCTCCTACGAGCAGTACTTC. The chain joins TRBV18 to TRBJ2-7; D not certain. This CDR3 comprises 17 residues. V was cut by 0 bases and J by 0 bases, with 15 bases left in between. Germline V gene data show CDR1 as KGHSH and CDR2 as LQKENI.

The rearrangement links TRBV7-9 to TRBJ1-3; D call uncertain. This CDR3 is 15 amino acids long. Per the germline V gene, CDR1 is SEHNR and CDR2 is FQNEAQ (reference sequence). Between the trimmed V and J ends, which lost 5 bases and 0 bases, there was a span of 11 bases. This CDR3 is CASSHTSSSGNTIYF. CDR3 DNA sequence: TGTGCCAGCAGCCATACATCTTCCTCTGGAAACACCATATATTTT.

The rearrangement uses TRBV19 and TRBJ1-1; no clear D. Germline-derived CDR1 and CDR2 are LNHDA and SQIVND (reference sequence). CDR3 length: 17 amino acids. V was trimmed by 4 bases and J by 0 bases, leaving 18 bases between them. DNA of the CDR3: TGTGCCAGTAGTACAGGCCGATTTCGCAGCCTGAACACTGAAGCTTTCTTT. The encoded protein is CASSTGRFRSLNTEAFF.

In DNA, the CDR3 is TGCAGCGTTGGGAACTCAGACAGGGTAGAAGCTTTCTTT. Translated: CSVGNSDRVEAFF. V and J are TRBV29-1 and TRBJ1-1, with TRBD1 matching over 7 bases. This CDR3 has 13 residues. V lost 4 bases and J lost 8; bases outside the gene matches: 10. Germline loops: CDR1 SQVTM, CDR2 ANQGSEA. The entire variable domain, with the rest obtained from reference TRBV29-1 and TRBJ1-1, is as follows: SAVISQKPSRDICQRGTSLTIQCQVDSQVTMMFWYRQQPGQSLTLIATANQGSEATYESGFVIDKFPISRPNLTFSTLTVSNMSPEDSSIYLCSVGNSDRVEAFFGQGTRLTVV.

This chain links TRBV11-2 with TRBJ2-5; maybe TRBD1 (6 bases). The last part of the DNA fits TRBJ2-7 better; the J call may be wrong. This CDR3 is built from 14 residues. The germline V gene has CDR1 SGHAT and CDR2 FQNNGV. The chain's CDR3 is CASSSWTVSYEQYF. The DNA for the CDR3 is TGTGCCAGCAGCTCCTGGACAGTATCCTACGAGCAGTACTTC.

This sequence joins TRBV5-1 and TRBJ2-2; possible D gene TRBD2, 6 bases. Trimming pared 3 bases from V and 2 bases from J, leaving 11 bases between. This CDR3 spans 15 amino acids. CDR1 is SGHRS, CDR2 YFSETQ, per germline. CDR3 residues: CASSSGLTNTGELFF. The CDR3 bases are TGCGCCAGCAGCTCGGGACTGACCAACACCGGGGAGCTGTTTTTT.